Following are 32 T cell receptor beta chains from one sample sequenced in a study of response to subunit inactivated influenza vaccine. Each CDR3 protein is one row after TCRdb ran MiXCR on the RT-PCR reads. The sample holds 430,000 or so distinct CDR3 sequences, roughly 11% seen once. The sample consisted of PBMCs from blood, taken more than 35 days after vaccination. These receptors came from a man aged 50 to 60 who received an inactivated influenza vaccine.

The chain employs TRBV7-9 and TRBJ2-2, with no clear D. Trimming removed 2 bases from V and 4 bases from J, with 5 bases in between. CDR3 length equals 13 residues. CDR1 is SEHNR and CDR2 is FQNEAQ in the germline V gene (reference sequence). The CDR3 reads CASSLTATGELFF. The CDR3 region has the DNA TGTGCCAGCAGCTTAACGGCCACCGGGGAGCTGTTTTTT.

The chain has TRBV11-1 and TRBJ2-3; D is possibly TRBD1 (5 bases). Looked up from germline, CDR1 is SGHAT and CDR2 is FQDESV (reference sequence). Trimming pared 6 bases from V and 8 bases from J, leaving 30 bases between. This CDR3 comprises 18 residues. This CDR3 reads CASRPQGAGPLGTATQYF. In DNA, the CDR3 is TGTGCCAGCAGACCCCAAGGGGCAGGGCCGTTGGGAACCGCTACGCAGTATTTT.

This chain links TRBV3-1 with TRBJ2-7, with 7 bases that match TRBD1. The CDR3 totals 12 residues. V was pared by 4 bases and J by 11 bases, with 8 bases of the junction left unmatched. Per germline, CDR1 LGHDT and CDR2 YNNKEL (reference sequence). In nucleotides, the CDR3 is TGTGCCAGCAGCCCCCGGACAGGACGGGAGTACTTC. Its protein product is CASSPRTGREYF.

This clonotype was detected ten times or more. This rearrangement joins TRBV29-1 to TRBJ2-7; 14 nucleotides agree with TRBD2. Germline loops: CDR1 SQVTM, CDR2 ANQGSEA. The CDR3 is 14 amino acids. Unmatched junction bases numbered 5, after V lost 6 bases and J lost 4 bases. CDR3 loop: CSVTGLAGVYEQYF. CDR3 DNA sequence: TGCAGCGTCACGGGACTAGCGGGAGTGTACGAGCAGTACTTC.

The chain links TRBV7-2 to TRBJ1-1, with D perhaps matching TRBD1 (5 bases). Germline CDR1 reads SGHTA; CDR2 reads FQGNSA. This CDR3 has 15 amino acids. With 4 bases removed from V and 0 bases from J, the gap between germline ends came to 12 bases. This chain's CDR3 is CASSSNWGVNTEAFF. The CDR3 DNA sequence: TGTGCCAGCAGCTCAAATTGGGGGGTGAACACTGAAGCTTTCTTT.

The chain has TRBV13 and TRBJ2-7; no clear D. This CDR3 comprises 14 residues. Per the germline V gene, CDR1 is PRHDT and CDR2 is FYEKMQ (reference sequence). V lost 5 bases and J lost 0, with 11 bases in between. CDR3 in amino acids: CASSHLDNSYEQYF. Written as DNA, the CDR3 is TGTGCCAGCAGCCACCTTGACAACTCCTACGAGCAGTACTTC.

This clonotype was seen repeatedly, ten times or more. The chain recombines TRBV24-1 with TRBJ2-1; the match to TRBD2 covers 9 bases. Germline V CDR1 and CDR2: KGHDR, SFDVKD. The CDR3 length is 18 residues. V lost 3 bases, J lost 0 bases, and 8 bases stayed unmatched. CDR3 loop: CATSDPPGGRASYNEQFF. CDR3 nucleotides: TGTGCCACCAGTGATCCCCCGGGCGGGAGGGCCTCCTACAATGAGCAGTTCTTC.

This clonotype appeared a few times. The chain joins TRBV18 to TRBJ2-1; 7 bases map to TRBD2. J gave up 3 bases and V 2 bases, and 7 bases lay outside the gene matches. The V gene's germline CDR1 is KGHSH and CDR2 LQKENI. CDR3 length: 16 amino acids. The CDR3 coding sequence is TGTGCCAGCTCACCAACAGACGGGGAGGGCTACAATGAGCAGTTCTTC. Translated, it gives CASSPTDGEGYNEQFF.

This clonotype has only a few counts. V and J are TRBV20-1 and TRBJ2-1; 9 bases line up with TRBD2. CDR3 length: 16 residues. Trimming at V came to 3 bases and at J to 0 bases, leaving 6 bases not matched to a gene. CDR1 DFQATT and CDR2 SNEGSKA come from the germline V gene (reference sequence). The CDR3 reads CSASSLAGISYNEQFF. In DNA, the CDR3 is TGCAGTGCTAGTAGCCTAGCGGGGATCTCCTACAATGAGCAGTTCTTC.

V gene TRBV7-9 combines with J gene TRBJ1-1; no clear D gene. The CDR3 runs 15 residues. The germline gives CDR1 SEHNR, CDR2 FQNEAQ (reference sequence). The V end lost 1 base, the J end lost 6 bases, and 15 bases lay between the germline ends. The CDR3 here is CASSLGSGYRAEAFF. For the CDR3, the DNA is TGTGCCAGCAGCTTAGGGTCCGGTTATCGGGCTGAAGCTTTCTTT.

The table lists this clonotype with many counts. The chain recombines TRBV12-3 or TRBV12-4 with TRBJ2-7; 9 bases map to TRBD2. V shed 3 bases and J 1 base; nucleotides not matched to a gene: 7. There are 16 residues in the CDR3. In DNA, the CDR3 is TGTGCCAGCAGTTTCCGTAGCGGGAGCCTTTCCTACGAGCAGTACTTC. The encoded protein is CASSFRSGSLSYEQYF.

This clonotype has just a few counts. The V call is TRBV7-9, the J call TRBJ2-2, with 9 bases lining up with TRBD2. After removal of 5 bases from V and 2 bases from J, the junction contained 9 bases not matched to a gene. This CDR3 is built from 17 residues. Germline V gene sequence: CDR1 SEHNR, CDR2 FQNEAQ (reference sequence). The CDR3 nucleotides are TGTGCCAGCAGCCCCATGAGCGGGAGGTCTAACACCGGGGAGCTGTTTTTT. As protein: CASSPMSGRSNTGELFF.

This clonotype was detected many times. V and J are TRBV5-1 and TRBJ2-7; D possibly corresponds to TRBD1 (6 bases). CDR1 SGHRS and CDR2 YFSETQ come from the germline V gene. V lost 4 bases, J lost 3 bases, and 14 bases lay in between. The CDR3 is 14 residues long. DNA for the CDR3: TGCGCCAGCAGCGGTGGACAGACCTTCTACGAGCAGTACTTC. Amino acids: CASSGGQTFYEQYF.

Only a few counts were recorded for this clonotype. DNA for the CDR3: TGCGCCAGCAGCTTGGGGGACTCCCTCTCCTACGAGCAGTACTTC. Its protein is CASSLGDSLSYEQYF. The chain is built from TRBV5-1 and TRBJ2-7, with D possibly being TRBD2 (6 bases). Germline CDR1 SGHRS, CDR2 YFSETQ. V shed 0 bases and J shed 0 bases, with 10 bases lying between them. This CDR3 comprises 15 residues.

This clonotype was detected many times. The rearrangement links TRBV15 to TRBJ2-3; 8 nucleotides match TRBD2. In germline, CDR1 is LNHNV, CDR2 YYDKDF (reference sequence). The V and J ends lost 6 bases and 2 bases, in that order; junction bases with no gene match: 7. This CDR3 has 15 residues. The DNA of the CDR3 is TGTGCCACCAGGGACGCGGGAGGTCACACAGATACGCAGTATTTT. Its protein is CATRDAGGHTDTQYF.

In this sample, this clonotype turned up a few times. This sequence joins TRBV12-3 or TRBV12-4 and TRBJ2-4; no clear D. The ends were cut back, 0 bases at V and 9 bases at J, with 12 bases in the middle. The CDR3 is 14 amino acids. The CDR3 spells CASSLAPPRSIQYF. DNA for the CDR3: TGTGCCAGCAGTTTAGCCCCCCCCAGGTCCATTCAGTACTTC.

The chain links TRBV28 to TRBJ2-1; weak D call: TRBD1 (5 bases). CDR3 length equals 16 residues. Trimming took 5 bases from V and 3 from J, leaving 17 bases between them. CDR1 and CDR2 (germline): MDHEN, SYDVKM. Here the CDR3 reads CASSTPQGNNYNEQFF. CDR3 DNA: TGTGCCAGCAGTACCCCCCAGGGTAACAACTACAATGAGCAGTTCTTC.

This clonotype was seen only a few times. CDR3 sequence: CASSPIYTEAFF. Written as DNA, the CDR3 is TGTGCCAGCAGTCCTATATACACTGAAGCTTTCTTT. The J gene is TRBJ1-1, the V gene TRBV28; D is uncertain. CDR3 length equals 12 residues. Trimming took off 5 bases at V and 3 bases at J, with 7 bases between the two ends. Germline-derived CDR1 and CDR2 are MDHEN and SYDVKM.

The chain uses TRBV10-1 and TRBJ2-1; the D is unclear. The germline V gene encodes CDR1 WNHNN and CDR2 SYGVQD (reference sequence). Trimming stripped 0 bases from V and 3 bases from J, with 6 bases between. This CDR3 region has 14 residues. CDR3 protein: CASSESVLYNEQFF. In nucleotides, the CDR3 is TGCGCCAGCAGTGAGTCGGTCCTCTACAATGAGCAGTTCTTC.

This clonotype has only a few counts. V is TRBV5-5 and J is TRBJ2-7, with 10 bases fitting TRBD2. J lost 6 bases, V lost 0 bases, and 6 bases had no gene match. This CDR3 is built from 15 residues. Germline V gene lookup returns CDR1 SGHKS and CDR2 YYEKEE (reference sequence). In DNA, the CDR3 is TGTGCCAGCAGCTTGGTAGCTAGCGGGAGCCGCGAGCAGTACTTC. Residues: CASSLVASGSREQYF.

This clonotype was observed a few times. The V and J genes are TRBV9 and TRBJ2-5; no reliable D call. Germline V gene sequence: CDR1 SGDLS, CDR2 YYNGEE. The CDR3 runs to 13 residues. V lost 0 bases and J 7 bases, leaving 10 bases between the germline ends. The CDR3 is CASSVGDPGTQYF. CDR3 in DNA: TGTGCCAGCAGCGTAGGTGACCCAGGGACCCAGTACTTC.

This clonotype was recorded many times. V is TRBV29-1 and J is TRBJ2-1, with 8 bases aligning to TRBD2. The CDR3 totals 13 residues. Germline V lookup: CDR1 SQVTM, CDR2 ANQGSEA. V shed 6 bases, J shed 4 bases, and the junction held 5 bases outside the gene matches. The CDR3 here is CSVRSSGYNEQFF. CDR3 DNA: TGCAGCGTGAGGTCTAGCGGGTACAATGAGCAGTTCTTC.

The sample holds many counts of this clonotype. The rearrangement uses TRBV24-1 and TRBJ2-1; D may be TRBD1 or TRBD2 (7 bases each). CDR3 length: 15 residues. Germline CDR1 KGHDR, CDR2 SFDVKD. V was pared by 9 bases and J by 4 bases, with 18 bases between. CDR3 loop: CATRSGGDSYNEQFF. CDR3 coding DNA: TGTGCCACCCGAAGTGGGGGGGACAGTTACAATGAGCAGTTCTTC.

A few counts support this clonotype. The chain links TRBV18 to TRBJ2-1; 14 bases match TRBD2. This CDR3 region has 19 residues. The trim removed 3 bases at V and 6 bases at J, leaving 13 bases unmatched. From germline, CDR1 is KGHSH and CDR2 LQKENI. The CDR3 DNA reads TGTGCCAGCTCACCCCCGACGACTAGCGGGAGGGCCAATTTCAATGAGCAGTTCTTC. This codes for CASSPPTTSGRANFNEQFF.

The sample holds a few counts of this clonotype. The J gene is TRBJ2-7, the V gene TRBV25-1, with D hard to call. There are 13 residues in the CDR3. Germline CDR1 and CDR2: MGHDK and SYGVNS. Trimming removed 11 bases from V and 6 bases from J, with 20 bases in between. In DNA, the CDR3 is TGTGCCTCCCGCCACGGGTCCAGAACCGAGCAGTACTTC. Translated, it gives CASRHGSRTEQYF.

This clonotype was counted ten times or more. The rearrangement joins TRBV9 to TRBJ2-1; D not certain. The CDR3 is 13 residues long. CDR1 is SGDLS and CDR2 is YYNGEE in the germline V gene. V shed 0 bases and J shed 9 bases, with 10 bases lying between them. CDR3 nucleotide sequence: TGTGCCAGCAGCGTAGGGATGAATACTGAGCAGTTCTTC. It codes for CASSVGMNTEQFF.

The J gene is TRBJ1-5, the V gene TRBV12-3 or TRBV12-4; possible D gene TRBD1, 6 bases. The V end was cut by 6 bases, the J end by 0 bases, with 9 bases between. CDR3 length equals 14 residues. The DNA for the CDR3 is TGTGCCAGCAGCAGGGGAAATAGCAATCAGCCCCAGCATTTT. Translation gives CASSRGNSNQPQHF.

The chain is built from TRBV20-1 and TRBJ2-1; D uncertain. With 4 bases removed from V and 8 bases from J, the gap between germline ends came to 9 bases. Germline values: CDR1 DFQATT, CDR2 SNEGSKA (reference sequence). CDR3 size: 11 residues. The CDR3 DNA reads TGCAGTGCTACCTATGGATATGAGCAGTTCTTC. This gives the protein CSATYGYEQFF.

This clonotype has only a few counts. The V and J genes are TRBV7-9 and TRBJ1-6; D not certain. Germline V gene sequence: CDR1 SEHNR, CDR2 FQNEAQ (reference sequence). V was shortened by 2 bases and J by 4 bases, with 6 bases between the two germline ends. This CDR3 is 14 amino acids long. This CDR3 is CASSLSQYNSPLHF. The CDR3 bases are TGTGCCAGCAGCTTAAGTCAATATAATTCACCCCTCCACTTT.

The CDR3 DNA sequence: TGCAGTGCTAGAAGGGGAGGCTACGAGCAGTACTTC. It translates to CSARRGGYEQYF. The chain joins TRBV20-1 to TRBJ2-7; a possible D gene is TRBD2 (6 bases). CDR3 length: 12 amino acids. The germline CDR1 and CDR2 sequences are DFQATT and SNEGSKA (reference sequence). Trimming stripped 2 bases from V and 3 bases from J, with 8 bases between.

The chain recombines TRBV12-3 or TRBV12-4 with TRBJ2-3; tentative D call: TRBD2 (7 bases). V was cut by 8 bases and J by 1 base, with 13 bases left in between. The CDR3 contains 14 residues. In DNA, the CDR3 is TGTGCCAGCGGGGGGGCTAGCGGCACAGATACGCAGTATTTT. The encoded protein is CASGGASGTDTQYF.

V is TRBV5-1 and J is TRBJ2-5; 13 nucleotides match TRBD2. Per germline, CDR1 SGHRS and CDR2 YFSETQ. V shed 5 bases, J shed 2 bases, and the junction held 12 bases outside the gene matches. CDR3 size: 18 residues. The CDR3 loop reads CASSGQGSGLAGQETQYF. CDR3 DNA: TGCGCCAGCAGTGGACAGGGGTCGGGACTAGCGGGGCAAGAGACCCAGTACTTC.